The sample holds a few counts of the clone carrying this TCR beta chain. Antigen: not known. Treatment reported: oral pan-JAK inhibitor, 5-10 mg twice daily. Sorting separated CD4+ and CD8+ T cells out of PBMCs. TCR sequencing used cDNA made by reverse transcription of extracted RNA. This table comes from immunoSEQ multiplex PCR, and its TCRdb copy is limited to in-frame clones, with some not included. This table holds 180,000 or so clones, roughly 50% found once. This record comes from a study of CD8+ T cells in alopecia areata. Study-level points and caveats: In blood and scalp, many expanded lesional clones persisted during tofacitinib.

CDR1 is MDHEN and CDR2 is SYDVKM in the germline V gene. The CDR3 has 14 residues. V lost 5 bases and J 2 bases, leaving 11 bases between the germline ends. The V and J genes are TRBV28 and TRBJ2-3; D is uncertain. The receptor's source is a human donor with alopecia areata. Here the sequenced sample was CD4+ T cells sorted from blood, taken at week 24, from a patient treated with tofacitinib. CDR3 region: CASSPPGYTDTQYF. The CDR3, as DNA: TGTGCCAGCAGTCCCCCCGGGTACACAGATACGCAGTATTTT.